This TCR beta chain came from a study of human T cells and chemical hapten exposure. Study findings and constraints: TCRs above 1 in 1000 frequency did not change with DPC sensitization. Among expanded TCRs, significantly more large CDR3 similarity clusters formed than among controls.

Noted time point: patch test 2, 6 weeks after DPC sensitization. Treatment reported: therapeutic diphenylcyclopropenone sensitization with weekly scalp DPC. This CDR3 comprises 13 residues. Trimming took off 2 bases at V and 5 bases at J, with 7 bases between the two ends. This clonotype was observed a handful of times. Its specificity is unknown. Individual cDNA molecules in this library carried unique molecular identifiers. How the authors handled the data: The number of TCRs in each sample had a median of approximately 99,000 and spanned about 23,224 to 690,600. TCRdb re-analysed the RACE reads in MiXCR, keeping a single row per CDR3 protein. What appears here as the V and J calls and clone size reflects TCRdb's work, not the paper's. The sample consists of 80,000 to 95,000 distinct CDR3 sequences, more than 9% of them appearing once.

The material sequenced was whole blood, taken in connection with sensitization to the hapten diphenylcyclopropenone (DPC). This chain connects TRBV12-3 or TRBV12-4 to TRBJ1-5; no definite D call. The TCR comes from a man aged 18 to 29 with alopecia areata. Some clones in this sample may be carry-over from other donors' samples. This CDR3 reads CASSLRLDQPQHF. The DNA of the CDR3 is TGTGCCAGCAGTTTACGGCTGGATCAGCCCCAGCATTTT.